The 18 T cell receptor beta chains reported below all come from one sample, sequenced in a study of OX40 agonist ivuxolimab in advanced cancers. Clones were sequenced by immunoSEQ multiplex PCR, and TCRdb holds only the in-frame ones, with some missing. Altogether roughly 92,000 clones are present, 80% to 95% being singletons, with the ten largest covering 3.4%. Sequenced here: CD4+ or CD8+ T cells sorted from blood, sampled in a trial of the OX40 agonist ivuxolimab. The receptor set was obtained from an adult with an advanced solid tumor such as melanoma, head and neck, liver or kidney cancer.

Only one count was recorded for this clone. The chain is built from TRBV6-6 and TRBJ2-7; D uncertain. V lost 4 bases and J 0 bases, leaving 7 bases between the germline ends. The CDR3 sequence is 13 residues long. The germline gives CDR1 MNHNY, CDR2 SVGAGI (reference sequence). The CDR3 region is CASSFDTSYEQYF. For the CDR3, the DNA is TGTGCCAGCAGTTTCGACACCTCCTACGAGCAGTACTTC.

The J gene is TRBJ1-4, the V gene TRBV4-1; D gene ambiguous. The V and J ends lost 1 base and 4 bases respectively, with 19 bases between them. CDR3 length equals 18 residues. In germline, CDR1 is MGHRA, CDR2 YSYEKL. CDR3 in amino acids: CASSQGERKVPINEKLFF. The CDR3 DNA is TGCGCCAGCAGCCAAGGAGAAAGGAAGGTTCCTATTAATGAAAAACTGTTTTTT.

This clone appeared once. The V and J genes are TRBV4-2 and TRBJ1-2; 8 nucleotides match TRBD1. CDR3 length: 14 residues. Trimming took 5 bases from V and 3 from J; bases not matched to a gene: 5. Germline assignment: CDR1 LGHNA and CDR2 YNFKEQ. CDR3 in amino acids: CASSAGGAYYGYTF. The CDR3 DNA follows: TGTGCCAGCAGCGCAGGGGGCGCGTACTATGGCTACACCTTC.

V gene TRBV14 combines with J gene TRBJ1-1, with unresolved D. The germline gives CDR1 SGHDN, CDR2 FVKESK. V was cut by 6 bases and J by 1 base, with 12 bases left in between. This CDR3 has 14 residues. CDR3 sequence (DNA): TGTGCCAGCAGACCGATCCTCCAGAACACTGAAGCTTTCTTT. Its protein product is CASRPILQNTEAFF.

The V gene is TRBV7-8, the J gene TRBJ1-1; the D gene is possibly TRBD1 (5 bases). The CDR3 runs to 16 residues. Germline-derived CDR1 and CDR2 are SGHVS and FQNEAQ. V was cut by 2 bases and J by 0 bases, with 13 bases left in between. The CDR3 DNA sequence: TGTGCCAGCAGCTTACGGGCAGGGAGGGTGAACACTGAAGCTTTCTTT. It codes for CASSLRAGRVNTEAFF.

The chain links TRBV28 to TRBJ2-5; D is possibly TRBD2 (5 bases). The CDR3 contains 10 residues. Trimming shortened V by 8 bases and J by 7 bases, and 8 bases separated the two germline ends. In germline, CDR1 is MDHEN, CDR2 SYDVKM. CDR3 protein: CASGGGTQYF. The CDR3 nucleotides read TGTGCCAGCGGAGGAGGGACCCAGTACTTC.

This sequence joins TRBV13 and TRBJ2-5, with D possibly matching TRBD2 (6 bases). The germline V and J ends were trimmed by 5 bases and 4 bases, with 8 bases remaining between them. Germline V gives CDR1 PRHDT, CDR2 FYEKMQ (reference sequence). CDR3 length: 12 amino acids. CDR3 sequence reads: CASSKAGETQYF. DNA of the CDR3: TGTGCCAGCAGCAAAGCGGGAGAGACCCAGTACTTC.

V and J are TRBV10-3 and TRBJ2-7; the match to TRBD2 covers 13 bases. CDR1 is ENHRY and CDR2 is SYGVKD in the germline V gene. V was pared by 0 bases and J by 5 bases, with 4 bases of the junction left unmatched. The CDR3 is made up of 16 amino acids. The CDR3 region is CAISESTGTSGDEQYF. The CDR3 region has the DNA TGTGCCATCAGTGAGTCGACAGGGACTAGCGGGGACGAGCAGTACTTC.

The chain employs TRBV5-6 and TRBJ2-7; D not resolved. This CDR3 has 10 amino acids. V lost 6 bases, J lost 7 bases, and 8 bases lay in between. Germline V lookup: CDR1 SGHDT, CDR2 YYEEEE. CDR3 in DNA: TGTGCCAGCACCCGAGAGGAGCAGTACTTC. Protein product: CASTREEQYF.

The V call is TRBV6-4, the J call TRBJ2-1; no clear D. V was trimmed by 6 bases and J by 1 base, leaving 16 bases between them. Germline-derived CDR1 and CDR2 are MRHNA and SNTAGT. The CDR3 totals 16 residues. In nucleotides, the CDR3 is TGTGCCAGCAGGGAACGAGCAGGATTTTCCTACAATGAGCAGTTCTTC. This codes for CASRERAGFSYNEQFF.

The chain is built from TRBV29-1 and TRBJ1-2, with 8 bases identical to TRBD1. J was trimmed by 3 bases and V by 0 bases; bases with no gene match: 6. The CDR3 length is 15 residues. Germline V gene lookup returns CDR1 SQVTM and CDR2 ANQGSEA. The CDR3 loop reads CSVEDPSTGDYGYTF. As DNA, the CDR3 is TGCAGCGTTGAAGACCCCTCGACAGGGGACTATGGCTACACCTTC.

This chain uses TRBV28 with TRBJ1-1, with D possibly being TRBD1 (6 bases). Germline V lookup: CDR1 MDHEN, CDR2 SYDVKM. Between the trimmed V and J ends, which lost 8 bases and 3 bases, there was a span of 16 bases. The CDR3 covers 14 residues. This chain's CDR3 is CASPPGKGDTEAFF. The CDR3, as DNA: TGTGCCAGCCCCCCCGGGAAGGGGGACACTGAAGCTTTCTTT.

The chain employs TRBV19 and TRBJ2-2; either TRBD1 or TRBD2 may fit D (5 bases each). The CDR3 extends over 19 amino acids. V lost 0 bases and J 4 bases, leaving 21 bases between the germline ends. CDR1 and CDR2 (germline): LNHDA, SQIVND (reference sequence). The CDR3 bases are TGTGCCAGTAGTATAGACACAGGCCCACGCTTGAGGGCCACCGGGGAGCTGTTTTTT. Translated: CASSIDTGPRLRATGELFF.

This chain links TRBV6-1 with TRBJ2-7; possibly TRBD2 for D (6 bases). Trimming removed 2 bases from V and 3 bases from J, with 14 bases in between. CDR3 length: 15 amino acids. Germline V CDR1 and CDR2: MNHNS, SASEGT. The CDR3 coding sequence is TGTGCCAGCAGTGAATTCGGAGGGAGTCACTACGAGCAGTACTTC. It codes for CASSEFGGSHYEQYF.

CDR3 nucleotides: TGTGCCAGCAGCTTAGATAGGCAGGCGAGCTCCTACGAGCAGTACTTC. Protein product: CASSLDRQASSYEQYF. The chain couples TRBV7-9 to TRBJ2-7; D uncertain. The ends were cut back, 1 base at V and 0 bases at J, with 13 bases in the middle. The CDR3 contains 16 residues. CDR1 and CDR2 (germline): SEHNR, FQNEAQ (reference sequence).

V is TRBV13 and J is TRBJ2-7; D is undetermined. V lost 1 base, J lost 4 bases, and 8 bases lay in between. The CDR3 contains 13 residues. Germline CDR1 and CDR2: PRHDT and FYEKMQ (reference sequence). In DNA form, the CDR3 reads TGTGCCAGCAGCTTAGAGACGGGTTACGAGCAGTACTTC. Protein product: CASSLETGYEQYF.

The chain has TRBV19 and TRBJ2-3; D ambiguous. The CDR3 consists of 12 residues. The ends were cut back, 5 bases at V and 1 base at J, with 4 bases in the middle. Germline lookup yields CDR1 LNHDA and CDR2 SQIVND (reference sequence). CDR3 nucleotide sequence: TGTGCCAGTAGTCACCGCACAGATACGCAGTATTTT. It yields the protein CASSHRTDTQYF.

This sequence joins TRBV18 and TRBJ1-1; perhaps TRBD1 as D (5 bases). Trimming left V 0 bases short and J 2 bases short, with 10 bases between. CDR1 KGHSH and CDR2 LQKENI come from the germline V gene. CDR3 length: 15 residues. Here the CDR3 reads CASSPPWGDNTEAFF. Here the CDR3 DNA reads TGTGCCAGCTCACCACCGTGGGGGGATAACACTGAAGCTTTCTTT.